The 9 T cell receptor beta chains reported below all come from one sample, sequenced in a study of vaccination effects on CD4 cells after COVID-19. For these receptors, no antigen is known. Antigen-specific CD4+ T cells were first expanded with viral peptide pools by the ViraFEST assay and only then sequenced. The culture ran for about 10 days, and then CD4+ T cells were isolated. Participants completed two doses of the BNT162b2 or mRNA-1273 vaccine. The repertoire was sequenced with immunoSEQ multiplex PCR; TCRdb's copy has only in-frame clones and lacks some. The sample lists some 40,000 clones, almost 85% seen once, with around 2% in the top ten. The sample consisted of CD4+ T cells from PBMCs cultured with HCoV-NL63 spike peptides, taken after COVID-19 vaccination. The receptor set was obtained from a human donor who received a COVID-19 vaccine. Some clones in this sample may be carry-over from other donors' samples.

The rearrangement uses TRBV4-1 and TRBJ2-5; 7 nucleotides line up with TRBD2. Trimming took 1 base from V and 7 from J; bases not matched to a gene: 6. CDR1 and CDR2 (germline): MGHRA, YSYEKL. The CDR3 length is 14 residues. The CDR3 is CASSQGGGSGTQYF. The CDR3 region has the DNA TGCGCCAGCAGCCAAGGGGGGGGATCGGGGACCCAGTACTTC.

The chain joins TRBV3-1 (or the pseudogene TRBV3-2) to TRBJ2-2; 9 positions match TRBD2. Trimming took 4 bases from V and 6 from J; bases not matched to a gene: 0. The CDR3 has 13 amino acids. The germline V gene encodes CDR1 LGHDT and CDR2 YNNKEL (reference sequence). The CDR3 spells CASSRTSAGELFF. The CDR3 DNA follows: TGTGCCAGCAGCCGGACTAGCGCCGGGGAGCTGTTTTTT.

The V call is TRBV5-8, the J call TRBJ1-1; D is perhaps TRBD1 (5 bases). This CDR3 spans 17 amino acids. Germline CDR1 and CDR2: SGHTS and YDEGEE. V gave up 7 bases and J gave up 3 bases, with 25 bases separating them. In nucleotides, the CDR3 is TGTGCCAGCCCTACCAGTTACTTGACAGTAGAGGACACTGAAGCTTTCTTT. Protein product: CASPTSYLTVEDTEAFF.

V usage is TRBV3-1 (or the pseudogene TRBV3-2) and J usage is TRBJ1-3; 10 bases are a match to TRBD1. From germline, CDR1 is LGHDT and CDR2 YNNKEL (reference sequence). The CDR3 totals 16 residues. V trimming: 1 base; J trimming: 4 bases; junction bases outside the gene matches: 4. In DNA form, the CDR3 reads TGTGCCAGCAGCCAAGCCCCGGGACAGGGGGGAAACACCATATATTTT. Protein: CASSQAPGQGGNTIYF.

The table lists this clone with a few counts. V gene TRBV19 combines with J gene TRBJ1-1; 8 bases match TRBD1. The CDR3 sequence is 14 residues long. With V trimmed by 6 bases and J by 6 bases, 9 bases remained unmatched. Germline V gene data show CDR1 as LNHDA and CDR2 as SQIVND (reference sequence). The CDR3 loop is CASSRTGSSPEAFF. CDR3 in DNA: TGTGCCAGTAGCCGGACAGGGAGCTCTCCTGAAGCTTTCTTT.

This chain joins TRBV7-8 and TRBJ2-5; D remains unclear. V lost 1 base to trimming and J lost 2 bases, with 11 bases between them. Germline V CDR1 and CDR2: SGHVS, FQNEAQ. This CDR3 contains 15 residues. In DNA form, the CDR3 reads TGTGCCAGCAGCTTAGAAAGGGCGCCGCAAGAGACCCAGTACTTC. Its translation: CASSLERAPQETQYF.

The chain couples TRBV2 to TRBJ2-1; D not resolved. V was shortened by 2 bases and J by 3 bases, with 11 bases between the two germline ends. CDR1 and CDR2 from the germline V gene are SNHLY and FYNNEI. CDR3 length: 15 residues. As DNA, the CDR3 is TGTGCCAGCAGTGAACTCTCTCCGTTCTACAATGAGCAGTTCTTC. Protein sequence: CASSELSPFYNEQFF.

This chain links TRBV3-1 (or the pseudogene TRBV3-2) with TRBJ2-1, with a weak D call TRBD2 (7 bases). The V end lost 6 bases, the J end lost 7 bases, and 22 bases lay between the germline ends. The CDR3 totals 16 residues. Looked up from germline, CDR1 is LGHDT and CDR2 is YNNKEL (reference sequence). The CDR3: CASRSIWGGLENEQFF. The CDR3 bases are TGTGCCAGCAGATCAATTTGGGGGGGCCTGGAGAATGAGCAGTTCTTC.

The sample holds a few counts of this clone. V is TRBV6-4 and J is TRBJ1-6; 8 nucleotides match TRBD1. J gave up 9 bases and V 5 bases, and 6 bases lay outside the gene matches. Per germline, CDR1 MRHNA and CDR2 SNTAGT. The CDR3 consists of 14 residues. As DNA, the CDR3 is TGTGCCAGCAGTCTTGACAGGGGTGGTTCACCCCTCCACTTT. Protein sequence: CASSLDRGGSPLHF.